The clone carrying this TCR beta chain was detected ten times or more. RNA transcripts yielded amplified TCR beta CDR3 regions. Carried out on the TCR CDR3, a first-round RT-PCR used the HTBI primer set. TCRdb called the multiplex PCR reads again in MiXCR, with one record for every CDR3 protein. The table lists roughly 520,000 distinct CDR3 sequences, around 22% of them singletons, with 10% to 12% in the top ten. V was clipped by 6 bases and J by 1 base, with 9 bases between them. Germline V gene data show CDR1 as DFQATT and CDR2 as SNEGSKA (reference sequence). This CDR3 comprises 13 residues. The data are from a study of T cells in Graves' hyperthyroidism and ophthalmopathy. Diagnoses were established using clinical symptoms, serum thyroxine and TRAb, thyroid ultrasound and orbital computed tomography.

V gene TRBV20-1 combines with J gene TRBJ2-2; perhaps TRBD1 as D (5 bases). Sample: blood. This clonotype was obtained from a woman in her twenties or thirties with Graves' ophthalmopathy. DNA for the CDR3: TGCAGTGCCTCGACAGAGAACACCGGGGAGCTGTTTTTT. Translated, it gives CSASTENTGELFF.